One and the same sample provided the 10 T cell receptor beta chains below, sequenced in a study of cytomegalovirus exposure and HLA in healthy donors. Researchers ran the PCR with 60 Vbeta and 13 Jbeta primers. TCRdb's table, derived via immunoSEQ multiplex PCR, lists solely in-frame clones and lacks some. The profile covers 100,000 to 150,000 clones, with approximately 61% appearing a single time and 1.6% taken by the ten largest. Sequencing input: PBMCs. The receptors derive from a young man in good health and CMV-seropositive.

The rearrangement joins TRBV5-1 to TRBJ2-1; 8 bases are a match to TRBD2. With V trimmed by 7 bases and J by 5 bases, 8 bases remained unmatched. CDR3 length: 14 amino acids. In germline, CDR1 is SGHRS, CDR2 YFSETQ. CDR3 residues: CASLELAGHNEQFF. The CDR3 coding sequence is TGCGCCAGCCTCGAGCTAGCGGGTCACAATGAGCAGTTCTTC.

This chain joins TRBV15 and TRBJ1-4; maybe TRBD1 (5 bases). The CDR3 has 15 residues. Germline assignment: CDR1 LNHNV and CDR2 YYDKDF (reference sequence). Trimming shortened V by 5 bases and J by 3 bases, and 13 bases separated the two germline ends. As DNA, the CDR3 is TGTGCCACCAGCGGCCGACAGATTCCTAATGAAAAACTGTTTTTT. Encoded protein: CATSGRQIPNEKLFF.

The gene calls are TRBV7-6 and TRBJ2-7; 9 bases are shared with TRBD2. With 2 bases clipped from V and 2 bases from J, the junction kept 4 bases outside the gene matches. Germline CDR1 and CDR2: SGHVS and FNYEAQ. The length of the CDR3 is 15 residues. CDR3 coding DNA: TGTGCCAGCAGCTTACTGGCGGGAGGGCCCTACGAGCAGTACTTC. As protein: CASSLLAGGPYEQYF. Full variable domain (rest looked up from reference TRBV7-6 and TRBJ2-7): GAGVSQSPRYKVTKRGQDVALRCDPISGHVSLYWYRQALGQGPEFLTYFNYEAQQDKSGLPNDRFSAERPEGSISTLTIQRTEQRDSAMYRCASSLLAGGPYEQYFGPGTRLTVT.

The gene calls are TRBV6-1 and TRBJ2-2; TRBD1 agrees at 9 bases. V was clipped by 4 bases and J by 4 bases; unmatched bases: 7. The CDR3 consists of 16 residues. Germline CDR1 reads MNHNS; CDR2 reads SASEGT. CDR3: CASSVRDRGTTGELFF. The CDR3 bases are TGTGCCAGCAGTGTCCGAGACAGGGGGACCACCGGGGAGCTGTTTTTT.

This chain connects TRBV5-1 to TRBJ2-3; maybe TRBD1 (5 bases). Germline CDR1 is SGHRS and CDR2 is YFSETQ. V was shortened by 2 bases and J by 7 bases, with 11 bases between the two germline ends. This CDR3 comprises 13 residues. The CDR3 region has the DNA TGCGCCAGCAGCTTCGGTAGGACAAATACGCAGTATTTT. Translating gives CASSFGRTNTQYF.

In DNA, the CDR3 is TGTGCCAGCAGTTTATCAGGAGAGACCCAGTACTTC. It translates to CASSLSGETQYF. The chain is built from TRBV28 and TRBJ2-5; no definite D call. Trimming stripped 1 base from V and 4 bases from J, with 4 bases between. The germline V gene encodes CDR1 MDHEN and CDR2 SYDVKM. The CDR3 is made up of 12 amino acids. Together with reference TRBV28 and TRBJ2-5, the CDR3 gives the full variable domain: DVKVTQSSRYLVKRTGEKVFLECVQDMDHENMFWYRQDPGLGLRLIYFSYDVKMKEKGDIPEGYSVSREKKERFSLILESASTNQTSMYLCASSLSGETQYFGPGTRLLVL.

The J gene is TRBJ1-2, the V gene TRBV5-1; D gene unclear. V lost 0 bases to trimming and J lost 4 bases, with 10 bases between them. The CDR3 extends over 14 amino acids. Per germline, CDR1 SGHRS and CDR2 YFSETQ. CDR3 nucleotides: TGCGCCAGCAGCTTGGCCCCCGGAGGCTATGGCTACACCTTC. This translates into CASSLAPGGYGYTF.

This rearrangement joins TRBV28 to TRBJ2-6, with 13 bases matching TRBD2. The V segment lost 3 bases and the J segment 1 base; nucleotides outside the gene matches: 3. This CDR3 has 18 amino acids. Germline values: CDR1 MDHEN, CDR2 SYDVKM. The CDR3 bases are TGTGCCAGCAGTTTCGTGGGACTAGCGGGATCTGGGGCCAACGTCCTGACTTTC. It codes for CASSFVGLAGSGANVLTF. Filled out from reference TRBV28 and TRBJ2-6, the complete variable domain reads DVKVTQSSRYLVKRTGEKVFLECVQDMDHENMFWYRQDPGLGLRLIYFSYDVKMKEKGDIPEGYSVSREKKERFSLILESASTNQTSMYLCASSFVGLAGSGANVLTFGAGSRLTVL.

This clone was seen a few times. The genes are TRBV7-9 and TRBJ1-1; D remains unclear. CDR1 is SEHNR, CDR2 FQNEAQ, per germline (reference sequence). Trimming shortened V by 3 bases and J by 4 bases, and 6 bases separated the two germline ends. The CDR3 extends over 12 amino acids. CDR3 DNA: TGTGCCAGCAGCTTTCCGGGCACTGAAGCTTTCTTT. It yields the protein CASSFPGTEAFF.

J is TRBJ2-4 and V is TRBV19, with TRBD2 matching 8 bases. Germline values: CDR1 LNHDA, CDR2 SQIVND (reference sequence). This CDR3 has 20 amino acids. J gave up 0 bases and V 2 bases, and 15 bases lay outside the gene matches. CDR3 coding DNA: TGTGCCAGTAGTATAACTCAGGCGGGAGGTGACTATCTAGCCAAAAACATTCAGTACTTC. It translates to CASSITQAGGDYLAKNIQYF.